This TCR beta chain was found in a study of cytomegalovirus exposure and HLA in healthy donors. Unmatched junction bases numbered 3, after V lost 1 base and J lost 2 bases. CDR3 length equals 15 residues. Germline CDR1 reads GTSNPN; CDR2 reads SVGIG (reference sequence). Using immunoSEQ multiplex PCR, the repertoire was profiled, and TCRdb retains in-frame clones only, with some absent. The sample holds some 340,000 clones, roughly nine tenths seen once. The chain links TRBV30 to TRBJ2-7; 12 bases fit TRBD2. The sequenced sample consisted of PBMCs. The clonotype comes from a woman between 25 and 40 years old in good health and CMV-seropositive. The CDR3 DNA follows: TGTGCCTGGAGTGAGCTAGCGGGAGGGCCCTACGAGCAGTACTTC. It encodes CAWSELAGGPYEQYF. Supplemented by reference TRBV30 and TRBJ2-7, the full variable domain reads SQTIHQWPATLVQPVGSPLSLECTVEGTSNPNLYWYRQAAGRGLQLLFYSVGIGQISSEVPQNLSASRPQDRQFILSSKKLLLSDSGFYLCAWSELAGGPYEQYFGPGTRLTVT.